The 9 T cell receptor beta chains reported below all come from one sample, sequenced in a study of response to subunit inactivated influenza vaccine. Each CDR3 protein is one row after TCRdb ran MiXCR on the RT-PCR reads. The table lists 530,000 or so distinct CDR3 sequences, less than 15% of them singletons. Sequences were derived from PBMCs from blood, sampled about 13 days after vaccination. These receptors were collected from a man aged 45-65 years who received an inactivated influenza vaccine.

Ten or more counts support this clonotype. The V call is TRBV18, the J call TRBJ1-1; D is unclear. Germline V lookup: CDR1 KGHSH, CDR2 LQKENI. The CDR3 has 14 amino acids. Trimming cost V 2 bases and J 3 bases, with 10 bases left between them. CDR3 sequence reads: CASSPGLADTEAFF. For the CDR3, the DNA is TGTGCCAGCTCACCAGGTTTGGCAGACACTGAAGCTTTCTTT.

This clonotype was seen only once. This chain joins TRBV7-2 and TRBJ2-7; 8 bases agree with TRBD1. Germline-derived CDR1 and CDR2 are SGHTA and FQGNSA. The CDR3 covers 15 residues. J lost 2 bases, V lost 3 bases, and 6 bases had no gene match. CDR3 in amino acids: CASSLDRALPYEQYF. The CDR3, as DNA: TGTGCCAGCAGCTTGGACAGGGCCCTCCCCTACGAGCAGTACTTC.

Many counts were recorded for this clonotype. The chain couples TRBV12-3 or TRBV12-4 to TRBJ2-3; 7 bases map to TRBD1. The CDR3 is 15 residues long. With V trimmed by 5 bases and J by 1 base, 6 bases remained unmatched. The CDR3 loop reads CASSPPGQGTDTQYF. The CDR3, as DNA: TGTGCCAGCAGTCCCCCAGGACAGGGCACAGATACGCAGTATTTT.

The chain is built from TRBV7-3 and TRBJ2-7, with 7 bases aligning to TRBD2. V trimming: 2 bases; J trimming: 4 bases; junction bases outside the gene matches: 5. CDR1 is SGHTA, CDR2 FQGTGA, per germline. The CDR3 loop spans 14 amino acids. Here the CDR3 reads CASSLSASGYEQYF. The DNA for the CDR3 is TGTGCCAGCAGCTTATCTGCTAGCGGATACGAGCAGTACTTC.

This clonotype has just a few counts. The genes are TRBV7-9 and TRBJ2-7; 13 bases map to TRBD2. The CDR3 consists of 15 residues. The germline gives CDR1 SEHNR, CDR2 FQNEAQ (reference sequence). V lost 5 bases to trimming and J lost 6 bases; unmatched junction nucleotides: 7. CDR3 sequence (DNA): TGTGCCAGCAGCGGACTAGCGGGAGTCATGGGCGAGCAGTACTTC. Amino acid sequence: CASSGLAGVMGEQYF.

This clonotype was detected many times. The chain links TRBV5-1 to TRBJ2-7; 14 bases line up with TRBD2. V shed 0 bases and J 3 bases; nucleotides not matched to a gene: 8. This CDR3 spans 18 amino acids. Germline CDR1 reads SGHRS; CDR2 reads YFSETQ. The CDR3 loop is CASSLAGTSGGPYYEQYF. The CDR3 DNA is TGCGCCAGCAGCTTGGCTGGGACTAGCGGGGGACCGTACTACGAGCAGTACTTC.

The table lists this clonotype with a count of one. The V gene is TRBV29-1, the J gene TRBJ2-7; TRBD1 matches 7 bases. CDR3 length: 15 amino acids. The germline gives CDR1 SQVTM, CDR2 ANQGSEA. After removal of 0 bases from V and 2 bases from J, the junction contained 7 bases not matched to a gene. CDR3 DNA: TGCAGCGTTGAAGACCCGACAGGGAACACCTACGAGCAGTACTTC. Its translation: CSVEDPTGNTYEQYF.

The sample holds a few counts of this clonotype. The CDR3 protein is CSVADRGPEAFF. The CDR3 DNA reads as TGCAGCGTCGCCGACAGGGGCCCTGAAGCTTTCTTT. V and J are TRBV29-1 and TRBJ1-1; 8 bases align to TRBD1. Germline V gives CDR1 SQVTM, CDR2 ANQGSEA. This CDR3 has 12 amino acids. V shed 6 bases, J shed 6 bases, and the junction held 6 bases outside the gene matches.

This clonotype showed up just a few times. J is TRBJ2-1 and V is TRBV12-3 or TRBV12-4; D may be TRBD1 or TRBD2 (5 bases each). The CDR3 consists of 14 residues. V lost 5 bases and J 7 bases, leaving 15 bases between the germline ends. DNA of the CDR3: TGTGCCAGCAGTCCCCGGGACCTTCAGAATGAGCAGTTCTTC. Protein product: CASSPRDLQNEQFF.